This T cell receptor (beta chain) was obtained from a study of response to subunit inactivated influenza vaccine. The count of this clonotype is one. TCRdb passed the RT-PCR reads through MiXCR, listing each CDR3 protein once. The sample lists about 570,000 distinct CDR3 sequences, roughly 10% occurring once. The CDR3 length is 15 residues. Per the germline V gene, CDR1 is LGHNA and CDR2 is YSLEER. Trimming at V came to 1 base and at J to 6 bases, leaving 5 bases not matched to a gene. These data were likewise used in another study, on T cells expressing NK-cell markers. From that second work: Generation of TCR beta cDNA was performed by 5'RACE template switching incorporating UMIs. HCMV seropositivity marked most of the eight sequenced donors; one was seronegative. The use of an anti-gamma-delta TCR antibody, which was added in several experiments, restricted sorting to T cells expressing alpha-beta TCR. More than 5 of the donors carried dominant NKG2C+ clonotypes that took up 1.0-7.0% of their CD8+ T cells.

Source: PBMCs from blood, taken on the day of vaccination. The source of this sequence is a man aged 45 to 65 who received an inactivated influenza vaccine. The V gene is TRBV4-3, the J gene TRBJ2-7; 11 positions match TRBD2. DNA of the CDR3: TGCGCCAGCAGCCAAGTGGGACTAGCGGCGGTCGAGCAGTACTTC. Translation: CASSQVGLAAVEQYF.